Each of the 15 T cell receptor beta chains below was sequenced from the same sample in a study of blood T cell repertoires in COVID-19. This table comes from immunoSEQ multiplex PCR, and its TCRdb copy is limited to in-frame clones, with some not included. The sample has fewer than 200,000 clones, 76% seen once. The sequencing input was peripheral blood. Every receptor here comes from a woman older than 75 with acute or convalescent COVID-19.

This sequence joins TRBV11-1 and TRBJ1-3; D gene unclear. The CDR3 extends over 15 amino acids. Germline loops: CDR1 SGHAT, CDR2 FQDESV (reference sequence). Trimming pared 6 bases from V and 0 bases from J, leaving 12 bases between. DNA of the CDR3: TGTGCCAGCAGTCCACAGACAACCTCTGGAAACACCATATATTTT. Protein product: CASSPQTTSGNTIYF.

V and J are TRBV9 and TRBJ2-1; 8 bases line up with TRBD1. Per the germline V gene, CDR1 is SGDLS and CDR2 is YYNGEE. CDR3 length: 16 residues. The trim removed 3 bases at V and 6 bases at J, leaving 11 bases unmatched. CDR3 nucleotide sequence: TGTGCCAGCAGCGACCGCGGCAGGGGGCCCTTCAATGAGCAGTTCTTC. It codes for CASSDRGRGPFNEQFF.

J is TRBJ1-5 and V is TRBV2, with D hard to call. The CDR3 length is 11 residues. From germline, CDR1 is SNHLY and CDR2 FYNNEI. Trimming stripped 6 bases from V and 11 bases from J, with 11 bases between. The DNA of the CDR3 is TGTGCCAGCAGGTCGATTGAGGCCCAGCATTTT. The encoded protein is CASRSIEAQHF.

The sample holds one count of this clone. The rearrangement uses TRBV18 and TRBJ2-1; 7 positions match TRBD2. J lost 6 bases, V lost 4 bases, and 12 bases had no gene match. CDR3 length: 16 amino acids. Germline values: CDR1 KGHSH, CDR2 LQKENI. This CDR3 reads CASSQLGAGVGNEQFF. CDR3 nucleotide sequence: TGTGCCAGCTCACAACTAGGGGCGGGAGTCGGCAATGAGCAGTTCTTC.

V is TRBV15 and J is TRBJ1-1; TRBD1 aligns across 9 bases. With V trimmed by 6 bases and J by 3 bases, 5 bases remained unmatched. Germline V gives CDR1 LNHNV, CDR2 YYDKDF (reference sequence). The CDR3 sequence is 14 residues long. CDR3 DNA sequence: TGTGCCACCAGTCCGACAGGGGGTGACACTGAAGCTTTCTTT. Translation: CATSPTGGDTEAFF.

The V call is TRBV5-8, the J call TRBJ1-5; D may be TRBD1 (6 bases). V lost 4 bases and J lost 7, with 18 bases in between. Germline V gene sequence: CDR1 SGHTS, CDR2 YDEGEE. This CDR3 comprises 15 residues. CDR3 DNA sequence: TGTGCCAGCAGCCCGGCGGCAGGGGTCGGACAGCCCCAGCATTTT. Translating it yields CASSPAAGVGQPQHF. Full variable domain (remainder filled in from reference TRBV5-8 and TRBJ1-5): EAGVTQSPTHLIKTRGQQATLRCSPISGHTSVYWYQQALGLGLQFLLWYDEGEERNRGNFPPRFSGRQFPNYSSELNVNALELEDSALYLCASSPAAGVGQPQHFGDGTRLSIL.

The chain combines TRBV7-9 with TRBJ2-2; 8 nucleotides agree with TRBD2. The CDR3 is 16 residues long. Germline loops: CDR1 SEHNR, CDR2 FQNEAQ (reference sequence). Trimming at V came to 5 bases and at J to 4 bases, leaving 9 bases not matched to a gene. The CDR3 DNA reads as TGTGCCAGCAGCCTAAGGTCGGGGGGGATCACCGGGGAGCTGTTTTTT. Translated: CASSLRSGGITGELFF.

This clone was picked up one time. The chain joins TRBV18 to TRBJ2-5; perhaps TRBD1 as D (6 bases). This CDR3 has 16 amino acids. V was shortened by 3 bases and J by 1 base, with 15 bases between the two germline ends. Germline lookup yields CDR1 KGHSH and CDR2 LQKENI. The CDR3 spells CASSPMPGVIQETQYF. CDR3 nucleotide sequence: TGTGCCAGCTCACCCATGCCAGGGGTCATCCAAGAGACCCAGTACTTC.

The chain links TRBV6-5 to TRBJ2-7, with 11 bases lining up with TRBD1. The CDR3 runs to 14 residues. Germline trimming cut 3 bases from V and 3 bases from J; bases unmatched to any gene: 1. Looked up from germline, CDR1 is MNHEY and CDR2 is SVGAGI. CDR3 region: CASSYGTGGYEQYF. CDR3 coding DNA: TGTGCCAGCAGTTATGGGACAGGGGGCTACGAGCAGTACTTC.

This sequence joins TRBV3-1 (or the pseudogene TRBV3-2) and TRBJ1-4; D is perhaps TRBD1 (5 bases). Trimming left V 2 bases short and J 8 bases short, with 18 bases between. The CDR3 is 16 residues long. Germline V gene lookup returns CDR1 LGHDT and CDR2 YNNKEL (reference sequence). The CDR3 here is CASSQKGTWLEEKLFF. The CDR3, as DNA: TGTGCCAGCAGCCAAAAAGGGACTTGGCTCGAAGAAAAACTGTTTTTT.

This clone occurred a few times. The chain has TRBV28 and TRBJ1-2; 8 nucleotides match TRBD1. The CDR3 sequence is 14 residues long. From germline, CDR1 is MDHEN and CDR2 SYDVKM. V dropped 11 bases and J dropped 4; count of bases not matched to a gene: 12. The CDR3 coding sequence is TGTGCCTTAGAGAGACGCGGGACAGGCTATGGCTACACCTTC. The encoded protein is CALERRGTGYGYTF.

This rearrangement joins TRBV12-3 or TRBV12-4 to TRBJ1-1, with D perhaps matching TRBD1 (5 bases). This CDR3 has 13 amino acids. V dropped 6 bases and J dropped 2 bases, with 10 bases sitting between them. The CDR3 sequence is CASSWGGNTEAFF. The CDR3 DNA sequence: TGTGCCAGCAGCTGGGGGGGAAACACTGAAGCTTTCTTT.

This chain joins TRBV27 and TRBJ2-3; the D is unclear. The CDR3 has 16 residues. The V end was cut by 5 bases, the J end by 0 bases, with 15 bases between. Germline CDR1 and CDR2: MNHEY and SMNVEV (reference sequence). CDR3 region: CASSPFPGFSTDTQYF. In nucleotides, the CDR3 is TGTGCCAGCAGTCCATTTCCAGGTTTCAGCACAGATACGCAGTATTTT.

The chain employs TRBV13 and TRBJ2-3; no firm D call. Germline V gene sequence: CDR1 PRHDT, CDR2 FYEKMQ (reference sequence). V shed 5 bases and J shed 2 bases, with 8 bases lying between them. The CDR3 runs 13 residues. This CDR3 is CASSPGSTDTQYF. The CDR3 DNA follows: TGTGCCAGCAGCCCAGGTTCCACAGATACGCAGTATTTT.

The chain couples TRBV30 to TRBJ1-5; D might be TRBD1 (5 bases). The length of the CDR3 is 13 residues. The V end lost 2 bases, the J end lost 7 bases, and 12 bases lay between the germline ends. Per the germline V gene, CDR1 is GTSNPN and CDR2 is SVGIG (reference sequence). DNA for the CDR3: TGTGCCTGGAGTCTCCAGGGAGGACAGCCCCAGCATTTT. This translates into CAWSLQGGQPQHF.